This T cell receptor beta chain emerged from a study of blood T cell repertoires in COVID-19. Whole-study context: Samples of COVID-19 (acute and convalescent) were obtained from the United States, Italy and Spain. In each case, the material was cDNA or gDNA derived from T cells, B-cell-depleted T cells, or PBMCs.

Per the authors' pipeline: From reference gene primer amplification, estimates of nucleated cell counts were derived. Assay: immunoSEQ multiplex PCR; the TCRdb copy retains only in-frame clones and omits some. That table supplies the V and J calls and clone size; D and trimming were determined from the DNA. The sample lists around 250,000 clones; around nine tenths were seen once. The sample was peripheral blood. This TCR came from a woman in her seventies with active or convalescent COVID-19.

CDR3 loop: CASSYDMPEAFF. The CDR3 nucleotides read TGTGCCAGCAGTTACGACATGCCTGAAGCTTTCTTT. V is TRBV12-3 or TRBV12-4 and J is TRBJ1-1; D gene ambiguous. The CDR3 loop spans 12 amino acids. V lost 4 bases and J lost 6, with 9 bases in between.